The 24 T cell receptor beta chains below were found in one sample sequenced in a study of cytomegalovirus exposure and HLA in healthy donors. PCR amplification relied on 60 Vbeta primers (plus 13 Jbeta primers). Sequencing was performed with immunoSEQ multiplex PCR; in TCRdb, only in-frame clones are kept and a portion is missing. The repertoire holds about 140,000 clones, with roughly 80% as singletons. Specimen: PBMCs. The receptor set was obtained from a male donor in good health and CMV-seronegative.

In DNA, the CDR3 is TGTGCCAGCAGCTCCACACAGGGGGCTGGGGGCTACACCTTC. Encoded protein: CASSSTQGAGGYTF. The V gene is TRBV11-2, the J gene TRBJ1-2; 9 positions agree with TRBD1. Germline CDR1 and CDR2: SGHAT and FQNNGV. With 4 bases clipped from V and 8 bases from J, the junction kept 8 bases outside the gene matches. The CDR3 sequence is 14 residues long. Full variable domain (remainder filled in from reference TRBV11-2 and TRBJ1-2): EAGVAQSPRYKIIEKRQSVAFWCNPISGHATLYWYQQILGQGPKLLIQFQNNGVVDDSQLPKDRFSAERLKGVDSTLKIQPAKLEDSAVYLCASSSTQGAGGYTFGSGTRLTVV.

This chain links TRBV5-1 with TRBJ2-5, with D possibly matching TRBD1 (6 bases). V was clipped by 1 base and J by 2 bases, with 12 bases between them. The CDR3 loop spans 15 amino acids. The germline gives CDR1 SGHRS, CDR2 YFSETQ. CDR3 bases: TGCGCCAGCAGCTTGTATGCAGGGACACAAGAGACCCAGTACTTC. Encoded protein: CASSLYAGTQETQYF.

The CDR3 sequence: CASSTGTDSKQYF. Here the CDR3 DNA reads TGTGCCAGCAGCACCGGGACTGATAGTAAGCAGTACTTC. The chain is built from TRBV7-3 and TRBJ2-5; possibly TRBD2 for D (6 bases). In germline, CDR1 is SGHTA, CDR2 FQGTGA. Trimming stripped 5 bases from V and 11 bases from J, with 18 bases between. This CDR3 is 13 amino acids long.

V is TRBV9 and J is TRBJ2-2; TRBD2 matches at 9 bases. V dropped 0 bases and J dropped 7; count of bases not matched to a gene: 7. This CDR3 has 16 amino acids. Per the germline V gene, CDR1 is SGDLS and CDR2 is YYNGEE. The CDR3 region is CASSVGAGGPVGELFF. CDR3 nucleotides: TGTGCCAGCAGCGTAGGGGCGGGGGGGCCGGTCGGGGAGCTGTTTTTT.

CDR3 protein: CASSYGGFGIYEQYF. DNA for the CDR3: TGTGCCAGCAGTTACGGGGGGTTCGGGATCTACGAGCAGTACTTC. The V and J genes are TRBV6-5 and TRBJ2-7, with D perhaps matching TRBD2 (6 bases). Between the trimmed V and J ends, which lost 2 bases and 3 bases, there was a span of 14 bases. Per the germline V gene, CDR1 is MNHEY and CDR2 is SVGAGI. The CDR3 has 15 residues.

The chain uses TRBV23-1 and TRBJ2-7, with D possibly TRBD2 on 5 matching bases. TRBV23-1 belongs to the ORF category, with a function that is uncertain. This CDR3 has 11 amino acids. CDR3 nucleotides: TGCGCTCTAGCAGCTAACGGAGAGCAGTACTTC. Translating gives CALAANGEQYF.

In this sample, this clone turned up a few times. V usage is TRBV6-4 and J usage is TRBJ2-2; possibly TRBD1 for D (5 bases). This CDR3 has 14 residues. V dropped 2 bases and J dropped 1 base, with 5 bases sitting between them. Germline assignment: CDR1 MRHNA and CDR2 SNTAGT. CDR3 amino acids: CASSDGQNTGELFF. The CDR3, as DNA: TGTGCCAGCAGTGACGGACAGAACACCGGGGAGCTGTTTTTT.

This chain links TRBV5-5 with TRBJ1-1; D is ambiguous. CDR1 and CDR2 (germline): SGHKS, YYEKEE (reference sequence). The V end was cut by 4 bases, the J end by 2 bases, with 15 bases between. The length of the CDR3 is 15 residues. The DNA of the CDR3 is TGTGCCAGCAGCCGACTAGGATGGGGAAACACTGAAGCTTTCTTT. It yields the protein CASSRLGWGNTEAFF.

The rearrangement links TRBV28 to TRBJ1-1, with D perhaps TRBD1 (5 bases). Germline loops: CDR1 MDHEN, CDR2 SYDVKM. The CDR3 consists of 16 residues. V dropped 1 base and J dropped 1 base, with 13 bases sitting between them. CDR3 sequence: CASSLSALGQNTEAFF. As DNA, the CDR3 is TGTGCCAGCAGTTTATCGGCGTTGGGGCAGAACACTGAAGCTTTCTTT.

The chain is built from TRBV18 and TRBJ2-7; TRBD2 might be the D (6 bases). Trimming took 3 bases from V and 2 from J, leaving 11 bases between them. CDR1 and CDR2 (germline): KGHSH, LQKENI. The CDR3 is 14 residues long. CDR3 loop: CASSPGTFPYEQYF. The DNA of the CDR3 is TGTGCCAGCTCACCGGGGACTTTCCCCTACGAGCAGTACTTC.

The chain has TRBV7-3 and TRBJ2-3, with TRBD2 identical over 9 bases. Per germline, CDR1 SGHTA and CDR2 FQGTGA. The CDR3 has 18 residues. V was pared by 2 bases and J by 0 bases, with 9 bases of the junction left unmatched. The CDR3 region is CASSLRQGGGASTDTQYF. The CDR3 DNA is TGTGCCAGCAGCTTACGTCAGGGCGGGGGGGCTAGCACAGATACGCAGTATTTT.

The V call is TRBV6-1, the J call TRBJ1-1, with D possibly TRBD1 on 6 matching bases. The germline V gene encodes CDR1 MNHNS and CDR2 SASEGT. Trimming took 6 bases from V and 4 from J, leaving 15 bases between them. There are 14 residues in the CDR3. The CDR3 region has the DNA TGTGCCAGCAGAGCCTACAGGGATAGCACTGAAGCTTTCTTT. It is translated as CASRAYRDSTEAFF.

The rearrangement joins TRBV18 to TRBJ1-3, with 8 nucleotides matching TRBD1. CDR3 length equals 14 residues. V lost 6 bases to trimming and J lost 4 bases; unmatched junction nucleotides: 5. Germline V lookup: CDR1 KGHSH, CDR2 LQKENI. CDR3: CASSDRGGGNTIYF. The DNA for the CDR3 is TGTGCCAGCTCCGACAGGGGAGGCGGAAACACCATATATTTT.

Written as DNA, the CDR3 is TGTGCCAGCAGTGGGGGGGAAAGACGTCAGCCCCAGCATTTT. Its translation is CASSGGERRQPQHF. This chain links TRBV2 with TRBJ1-5; D perhaps matches TRBD1 (5 bases). The CDR3 extends over 14 amino acids. Germline loops: CDR1 SNHLY, CDR2 FYNNEI. The ends were cut back, 4 bases at V and 6 bases at J, with 13 bases in the middle.

A few counts support this clone. The chain has TRBV5-1 and TRBJ1-1; no firm D call. Germline-derived CDR1 and CDR2 are SGHRS and YFSETQ. V was shortened by 0 bases and J by 2 bases, with 8 bases between the two germline ends. The CDR3 consists of 14 residues. The CDR3 loop reads CASSLGRLNTEAFF. In DNA form, the CDR3 reads TGCGCCAGCAGCTTGGGGAGACTCAACACTGAAGCTTTCTTT.

This chain joins TRBV19 and TRBJ2-5, with D tentatively TRBD2 (6 bases). Per germline, CDR1 LNHDA and CDR2 SQIVND (reference sequence). The germline V and J ends were trimmed by 4 bases and 2 bases, with 14 bases remaining between them. The CDR3 loop spans 15 amino acids. The CDR3 is CASSTVSGGQETQYF. The DNA for the CDR3 is TGTGCCAGTAGTACGGTCTCCGGGGGACAAGAGACCCAGTACTTC. The full variable domain, completed using reference TRBV19 and TRBJ2-5, is DGGITQSPKYLFRKEGQNVTLSCEQNLNHDAMYWYRQDPGQGLRLIYYSQIVNDFQKGDIAEGYSVSREKKESFPLTVTSAQKNPTAFYLCASSTVSGGQETQYFGPGTRLLVL.

The chain employs TRBV30 and TRBJ1-1; D remains unclear. The CDR3 covers 14 residues. V gave up 3 bases and J gave up 1 base, with 12 bases separating them. CDR1 is GTSNPN and CDR2 is SVGIG in the germline V gene (reference sequence). CDR3 amino acids: CAWRLEEGNTEAFF. The CDR3 DNA reads as TGTGCCTGGAGGTTGGAGGAGGGGAACACTGAAGCTTTCTTT.

The chain carries TRBV5-1 and TRBJ2-6, with TRBD2 as a possible D gene (6 bases). The V end was cut by 0 bases, the J end by 2 bases, with 9 bases between. The CDR3 is made up of 16 amino acids. CDR1 is SGHRS and CDR2 is YFSETQ in the germline V gene. The CDR3 is CASSLGSGAGANVLTF. The CDR3 bases are TGCGCCAGCAGCTTGGGTTCGGGAGCTGGGGCCAACGTCCTGACTTTC.

The J gene is TRBJ1-1, the V gene TRBV6-5; 7 positions agree with TRBD1. V shed 6 bases, J shed 0 bases, and the junction held 7 bases outside the gene matches. The CDR3 sequence is 15 residues long. Per germline, CDR1 MNHEY and CDR2 SVGAGI. The CDR3 DNA reads as TGTGCCAGCAGACGACAGGGCCCTATGAACACTGAAGCTTTCTTT. Translating gives CASRRQGPMNTEAFF.

The chain uses TRBV6-6 and TRBJ2-5; 10 positions match TRBD2. The CDR3 totals 15 residues. CDR1 and CDR2 (germline): MNHNY, SVGAGI (reference sequence). J gave up 7 bases and V 4 bases, and 9 bases lay outside the gene matches. The CDR3 loop reads CASSSSGGELWTQYF. In nucleotides, the CDR3 is TGTGCCAGCAGTTCCAGCGGGGGGGAGCTTTGGACCCAGTACTTC.

The chain employs TRBV10-2 and TRBJ2-3, with a tentative D call TRBD1 (5 bases). This CDR3 spans 16 amino acids. Germline CDR1 and CDR2: WSHSY and SAAADI. Trimming stripped 6 bases from V and 4 bases from J, with 20 bases between. CDR3 nucleotide sequence: TGCGCCAGCAGCGTCCAGCCAGGGTGGCCCGCAGATACGCAGTATTTT. It specifies CASSVQPGWPADTQYF.

V gene TRBV30 combines with J gene TRBJ1-6; D gene uncertain. In germline, CDR1 is GTSNPN, CDR2 SVGIG (reference sequence). The CDR3 consists of 11 residues. Trimming shortened V by 4 bases and J by 13 bases, and 11 bases separated the two germline ends. The CDR3 DNA reads as TGTGCCTGGACTAGTATCGGTCCCCTCCACTTT. Translated: CAWTSIGPLHF.

This clone appeared a few times. The chain recombines TRBV7-2 with TRBJ2-7, with TRBD1 as a possible D gene (6 bases). V lost 4 bases, J lost 1 base, and 11 bases lay in between. CDR3 size: 14 residues. Germline CDR1 SGHTA, CDR2 FQGNSA. CDR3 DNA: TGTGCCAGCAGCTCCATAGACAGGTCCTACGAGCAGTACTTC. Protein sequence: CASSSIDRSYEQYF.

This clone was seen a handful of times. The genes are TRBV28 and TRBJ2-7, with 7 positions matching TRBD2. Losses at the gene ends were 4 bases for V and 4 bases for J; bases not matched to a gene: 16. The CDR3 is 17 residues long. CDR1 and CDR2 from the germline V gene are MDHEN and SYDVKM. CDR3 loop: CASSSTLNPGGRYEQYF. The CDR3 nucleotides are TGTGCCAGCAGTTCGACCCTGAATCCGGGGGGAAGATACGAGCAGTACTTC.